This entry lists 14 T cell receptor beta chains sequenced from one sample in a study of CD8 T cells in Susac syndrome. RNA was extracted with the RNeasy kit, and a quantity of roughly 0.5 to 1 ug was reverse transcribed using random hexamers. TCRdb independently ran MiXCR on the immunoSEQ multiplex PCR reads; one entry per CDR3 protein. The sample lists roughly 200,000 distinct CDR3 sequences; around 95% were seen once. The sequenced material came from CD4+ T cells from PBMCs. These receptor sequences come from a human donor with multiple sclerosis.

The CDR3 nucleotides are TGTGCCAGCAGCTTAGCGGCCCGAAGCTATAGCAATCAGCCCCAGCATTTT. Translated: CASSLAARSYSNQPQHF. V usage is TRBV7-6 and J usage is TRBJ1-5; D ambiguous. The CDR3 totals 17 residues. V was cut by 0 bases and J by 0 bases, with 12 bases left in between. Germline V CDR1 and CDR2: SGHVS, FNYEAQ.

The V call is TRBV29-1, the J call TRBJ1-5; perhaps TRBD1 as D (6 bases). Germline assignment: CDR1 SQVTM and CDR2 ANQGSEA. The CDR3 has 13 residues. The V end lost 5 bases, the J end lost 3 bases, and 11 bases lay between the germline ends. For the CDR3, the DNA is TGCAGCGTTAGACAGGCTGTCAATCAGCCCCAGCATTTT. Translated: CSVRQAVNQPQHF. The full variable domain, in which reference TRBV29-1 and TRBJ1-5 provide the parts outside the CDR3, is SAVISQKPSRDICQRGTSLTIQCQVDSQVTMMFWYRQQPGQSLTLIATANQGSEATYESGFVIDKFPISRPNLTFSTLTVSNMSPEDSSIYLCSVRQAVNQPQHFGDGTRLSIL.

This chain connects TRBV3-1 to TRBJ1-2; D is unclear. This CDR3 region has 14 residues. Germline CDR1 reads LGHDT; CDR2 reads YNNKEL (reference sequence). The ends were cut back, 0 bases at V and 1 base at J, with 6 bases in the middle. CDR3: CASSQDRFNYGYTF. DNA of the CDR3: TGTGCCAGCAGCCAAGACAGATTTAACTATGGCTACACCTTC.

The genes are TRBV20-1 and TRBJ1-6; D is possibly TRBD1 (5 bases). The V gene's germline CDR1 is DFQATT and CDR2 SNEGSKA (reference sequence). The CDR3 totals 12 residues. V was clipped by 3 bases and J by 10 bases, with 10 bases between them. As DNA, the CDR3 is TGCAGTGCTAGGGGGGAAGGGTCACCCCTCCACTTT. Protein sequence: CSARGEGSPLHF.

The chain uses TRBV20-1 and TRBJ2-5, with 9 bases aligning to TRBD2. J lost 5 bases, V lost 5 bases, and 9 bases had no gene match. The CDR3 has 14 amino acids. Germline V lookup: CDR1 DFQATT, CDR2 SNEGSKA (reference sequence). The DNA for the CDR3 is TGCAGTGCTCGGGATGCGGGGGGGCCCGAGACCCAGTACTTC. Its protein product is CSARDAGGPETQYF.

The V gene is TRBV7-3, the J gene TRBJ2-3; no firm D call. The length of the CDR3 is 14 residues. The V end was cut by 5 bases, the J end by 1 base, with 10 bases between. Germline CDR1 reads SGHTA; CDR2 reads FQGTGA. The CDR3 loop reads CASSHPLGTDTQYF. CDR3 in DNA: TGTGCCAGCAGCCATCCCCTCGGCACAGATACGCAGTATTTT.

V and J are TRBV7-2 and TRBJ2-1, with 10 bases aligning to TRBD2. This CDR3 spans 17 amino acids. V shed 3 bases and J 4 bases; nucleotides not matched to a gene: 9. The germline V gene has CDR1 SGHTA and CDR2 FQGNSA. This CDR3 reads CASSFSGSGGVYNEQFF. The CDR3 DNA follows: TGTGCCAGCAGCTTTAGCGGGAGCGGGGGGGTATACAATGAGCAGTTCTTC.

This sequence joins TRBV29-1 and TRBJ2-1; tentative D call: TRBD1 (5 bases). The CDR3 is made up of 16 amino acids. The germline V and J ends were trimmed by 5 bases and 5 bases, with 22 bases remaining between them. Germline V gene lookup returns CDR1 SQVTM and CDR2 ANQGSEA. This CDR3 is CSVIPQGRALDNEQFF. CDR3 coding DNA: TGCAGCGTTATCCCCCAGGGAAGGGCCTTGGACAATGAGCAGTTCTTC.

This chain uses TRBV12-3 or TRBV12-4 with TRBJ2-3, with D possibly TRBD2 on 5 matching bases. The CDR3 consists of 15 residues. Trimming cost V 1 base and J 2 bases, with 10 bases left between them. Here the CDR3 reads CASSLEDYLTDTQYF. CDR3 in DNA: TGTGCCAGCAGTTTAGAAGACTACCTCACAGATACGCAGTATTTT.

The chain links TRBV27 to TRBJ1-1, with a weak D call TRBD1 (6 bases). Trimming pared 5 bases from V and 0 bases from J, leaving 16 bases between. The germline CDR1 and CDR2 sequences are MNHEY and SMNVEV (reference sequence). The CDR3 contains 16 residues. CDR3 sequence (DNA): TGTGCCAGCAGTCGTTCGGACAGAATCATGAACACTGAAGCTTTCTTT. The encoded protein is CASSRSDRIMNTEAFF.

J is TRBJ2-7 and V is TRBV20-1, with 10 bases lining up with TRBD2. The CDR3 length is 15 residues. Losses at the gene ends were 0 bases for V and 3 bases for J; bases not matched to a gene: 5. Germline-derived CDR1 and CDR2 are DFQATT and SNEGSKA (reference sequence). The CDR3 bases are TGCAGTGCTAGAGATCGGCCTAGCGGGGGCTACGAGCAGTACTTC. It is translated as CSARDRPSGGYEQYF.

The chain links TRBV5-1 to TRBJ1-1; D uncertain. This CDR3 has 14 residues. Germline assignment: CDR1 SGHRS and CDR2 YFSETQ. Trimming removed 0 bases from V and 4 bases from J, with 10 bases in between. This CDR3 reads CASSLGAWGTEAFF. The CDR3 DNA reads as TGCGCCAGCAGCTTGGGAGCCTGGGGCACTGAAGCTTTCTTT.

The rearrangement links TRBV20-1 to TRBJ2-7; no reliable D call. Trimming cost V 1 base and J 2 bases, with 18 bases left between them. There are 16 residues in the CDR3. CDR1 and CDR2 (germline): DFQATT, SNEGSKA (reference sequence). The CDR3, as DNA: TGCAGTGCTAGAGGGATCACAGCGCTAACCACCTACGAGCAGTACTTC. Amino acid sequence: CSARGITALTTYEQYF.

This chain uses TRBV29-1 with TRBJ2-5, with D tentatively TRBD2 (6 bases). Germline values: CDR1 SQVTM, CDR2 ANQGSEA. V was clipped by 8 bases and J by 5 bases, with 15 bases between them. The CDR3 spans 12 residues. DNA for the CDR3: TGCAGCACCTCCCGGGACTTTGAGACCCAGTACTTC. Protein sequence: CSTSRDFETQYF. Supplemented by reference TRBV29-1 and TRBJ2-5, the full variable domain reads SAVISQKPSRDICQRGTSLTIQCQVDSQVTMMFWYRQQPGQSLTLIATANQGSEATYESGFVIDKFPISRPNLTFSTLTVSNMSPEDSSIYLCSTSRDFETQYFGPGTRLLVL.